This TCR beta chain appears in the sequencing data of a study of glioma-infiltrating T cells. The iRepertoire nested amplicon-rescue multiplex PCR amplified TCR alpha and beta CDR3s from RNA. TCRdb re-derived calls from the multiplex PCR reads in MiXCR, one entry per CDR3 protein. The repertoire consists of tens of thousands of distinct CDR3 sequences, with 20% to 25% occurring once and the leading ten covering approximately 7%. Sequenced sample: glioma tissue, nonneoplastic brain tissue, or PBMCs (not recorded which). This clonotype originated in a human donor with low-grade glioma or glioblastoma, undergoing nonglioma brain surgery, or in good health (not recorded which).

CDR3 protein: CASSSGTGGNTEAFF. The CDR3 nucleotides are TGTGCCAGCAGCTCCGGGACAGGGGGTAACACTGAAGCTTTCTTT. The rearrangement links TRBV6-1 to TRBJ1-1; 11 nucleotides match TRBD1. J lost 2 bases, V lost 6 bases, and 5 bases had no gene match. This CDR3 region has 15 residues. Germline V gene lookup returns CDR1 MNHNS and CDR2 SASEGT.